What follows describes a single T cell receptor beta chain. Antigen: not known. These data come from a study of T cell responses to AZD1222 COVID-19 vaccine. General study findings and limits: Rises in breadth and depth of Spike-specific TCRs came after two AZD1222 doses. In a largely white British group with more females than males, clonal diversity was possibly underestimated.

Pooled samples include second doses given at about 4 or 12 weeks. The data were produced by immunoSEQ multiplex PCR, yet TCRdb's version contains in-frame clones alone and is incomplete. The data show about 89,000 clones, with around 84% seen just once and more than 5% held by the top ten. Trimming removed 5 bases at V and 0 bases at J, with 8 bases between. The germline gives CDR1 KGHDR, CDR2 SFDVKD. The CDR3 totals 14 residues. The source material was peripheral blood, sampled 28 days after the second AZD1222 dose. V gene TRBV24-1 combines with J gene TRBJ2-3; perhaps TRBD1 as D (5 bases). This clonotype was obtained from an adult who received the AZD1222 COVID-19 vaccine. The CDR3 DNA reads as TGTGCCACCAGTGGACAGTTGAGCACAGATACGCAGTATTTT. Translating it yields CATSGQLSTDTQYF.